The 8 T cell receptor beta chains presented below share a single source sample, sequenced in a study of identical twins listed by TCRdb under 2016. Libraries came from 5' RACE. TCRdb records Illumina HiSeq 2000 as the sequencer. TCRdb's own reprocessing of the public reads used fastp at Q25 and MiXCR and kept productive beta chains. For every CDR3 protein sequence, its rows merge into one entry that carries the most common genes and DNA. The sample table records around 200,000 distinct CDR3 sequences; less than 10% of these occur just once. 5.1% of the sample rests with the top ten. Sequencing was carried out using memory (CD45RO+) T cells sorted from blood. The sample's cell subset or site label is to be understood as: CD45RO+ enriched T cells. The receptors shown here come from a woman between 18 and 29 years old in good health.

The genes are TRBV10-2 and TRBJ2-1, with TRBD2 identical over 12 bases. The CDR3 is made up of 14 amino acids. Trimming took 10 bases from V and 3 from J; bases not matched to a gene: 4. Germline V gene lookup returns CDR1 WSHSY and CDR2 SAAADI. CDR3 loop: CATATSGSYNEQFF. Here the CDR3 DNA reads TGCGCCACAGCGACTAGCGGGAGCTACAATGAGCAGTTCTTC.

This clonotype has only a few counts. The V and J genes are TRBV6-2 or TRBV6-3 and TRBJ1-2; weak D call: TRBD1 (5 bases). CDR3 length equals 16 residues. V lost 6 bases, J lost 2 bases, and 19 bases lay in between. The germline V gene has CDR1 MNHEY and CDR2 SVGEGT. The CDR3 spells CASSSGTHRANYGYTF. For the CDR3, the DNA is TGTGCCAGCAGCTCCGGGACCCATAGGGCCAACTATGGCTACACCTTC.

This clonotype was detected many times. This chain joins TRBV13 and TRBJ2-7; D is possibly TRBD1 or TRBD2 (5 bases each). From germline, CDR1 is PRHDT and CDR2 FYEKMQ (reference sequence). V lost 2 bases and J 5 bases, leaving 22 bases between the germline ends. This CDR3 is 17 amino acids long. The CDR3 spells CASSLRPPGTLHDEQYF. The CDR3 nucleotides read TGTGCCAGCAGCTTAAGGCCCCCTGGGACCCTACACGACGAGCAGTACTTC.

V is TRBV6-5 and J is TRBJ2-4, with D possibly TRBD2 on 6 matching bases. This CDR3 has 14 amino acids. Germline CDR1 and CDR2: MNHEY and SVGAGI. The V gene lost 4 bases and the J gene lost 9 bases, with 16 bases spanning the gap. The CDR3 coding sequence is TGTGCCAGCAGTTCCCGGAGATCGCGGGGCATTCAGTACTTC. Its protein is CASSSRRSRGIQYF.

The gene calls are TRBV9 and TRBJ1-3; D gene ambiguous. The CDR3 is 15 amino acids. CDR1 and CDR2 (germline): SGDLS, YYNGEE. V shed 0 bases and J shed 0 bases, with 7 bases lying between them. The CDR3 DNA sequence: TGTGCCAGCAGCGTAGCGGGCCTCTCTGGAAACACCATATATTTT. Residues: CASSVAGLSGNTIYF.

The CDR3: CSAGDGHYEQYF. For the CDR3, the DNA is TGCAGTGCTGGGGACGGTCACTACGAGCAGTACTTC. The chain couples TRBV20-1 to TRBJ2-7; the D call may be TRBD1 or TRBD2 (5 bases each). The CDR3 length is 12 residues. V was pared by 5 bases and J by 3 bases, with 11 bases between. Germline CDR1 is DFQATT and CDR2 is SNEGSKA (reference sequence).

The chain has TRBV20-1 and TRBJ1-3, with D unresolved. The CDR3 spans 14 residues. The germline CDR1 and CDR2 sequences are DFQATT and SNEGSKA (reference sequence). The V and J ends lost 1 base and 0 bases respectively, with 7 bases between them. CDR3 in amino acids: CSARGAHSGNTIYF. CDR3 DNA: TGCAGTGCTAGAGGGGCCCACTCTGGAAACACCATATATTTT.

This clonotype was detected only a few times. The chain couples TRBV6-2 or TRBV6-3 to TRBJ1-2; D possibly corresponds to TRBD1 (5 bases). Germline-derived CDR1 and CDR2 are MNHEY and SVGEGT. CDR3 size: 13 residues. With 4 bases removed from V and 8 bases from J, the gap between germline ends came to 14 bases. The CDR3 nucleotides read TGTGCCAGCAGTTTAAAACAGGTCTACGGCTACACCTTC. Encoded protein: CASSLKQVYGYTF.